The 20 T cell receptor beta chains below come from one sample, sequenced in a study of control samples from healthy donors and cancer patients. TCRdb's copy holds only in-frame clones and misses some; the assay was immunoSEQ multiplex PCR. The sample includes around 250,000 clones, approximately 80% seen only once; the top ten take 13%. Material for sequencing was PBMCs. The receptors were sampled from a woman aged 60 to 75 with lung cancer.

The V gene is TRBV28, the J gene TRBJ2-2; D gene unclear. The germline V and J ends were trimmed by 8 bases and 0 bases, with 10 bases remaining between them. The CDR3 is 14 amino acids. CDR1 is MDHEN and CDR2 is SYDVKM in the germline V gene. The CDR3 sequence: CASQVGANTGELFF. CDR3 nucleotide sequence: TGTGCCAGCCAGGTTGGCGCGAACACCGGGGAGCTGTTTTTT.

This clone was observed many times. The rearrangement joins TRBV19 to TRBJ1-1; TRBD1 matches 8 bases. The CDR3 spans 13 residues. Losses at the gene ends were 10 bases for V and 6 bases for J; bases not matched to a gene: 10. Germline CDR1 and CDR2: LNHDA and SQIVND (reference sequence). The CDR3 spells CATQDRDGAEAFF. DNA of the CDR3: TGTGCCACTCAGGACAGGGATGGAGCTGAAGCTTTCTTT.

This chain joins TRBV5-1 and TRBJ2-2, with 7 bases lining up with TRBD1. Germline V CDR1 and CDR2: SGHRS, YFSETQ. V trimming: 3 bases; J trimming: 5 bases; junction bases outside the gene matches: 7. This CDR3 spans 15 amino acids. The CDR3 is CASSSNRGRTGELFF. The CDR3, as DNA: TGCGCCAGCAGCTCCAACAGGGGTCGGACCGGGGAGCTGTTTTTT.

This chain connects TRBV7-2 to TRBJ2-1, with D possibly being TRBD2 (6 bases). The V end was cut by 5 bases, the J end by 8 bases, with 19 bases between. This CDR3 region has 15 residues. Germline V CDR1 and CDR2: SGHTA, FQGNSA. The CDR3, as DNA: TGTGCCAGCAGCCTCGGGGGTTCGGGATTCTATGAGCAGTTCTTC. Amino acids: CASSLGGSGFYEQFF.

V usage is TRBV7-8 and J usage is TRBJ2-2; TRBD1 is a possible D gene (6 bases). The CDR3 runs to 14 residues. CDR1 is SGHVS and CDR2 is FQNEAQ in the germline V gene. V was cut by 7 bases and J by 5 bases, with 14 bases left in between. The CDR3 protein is CASIRTAHTGELFF. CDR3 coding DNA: TGTGCCAGCATACGGACAGCTCATACCGGGGAGCTGTTTTTT.

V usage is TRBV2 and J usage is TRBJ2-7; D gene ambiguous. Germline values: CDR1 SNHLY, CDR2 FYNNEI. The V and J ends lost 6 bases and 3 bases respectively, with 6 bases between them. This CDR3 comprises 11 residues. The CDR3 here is CASRVSYEQYF. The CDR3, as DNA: TGTGCCAGCAGGGTGAGCTACGAGCAGTACTTC.

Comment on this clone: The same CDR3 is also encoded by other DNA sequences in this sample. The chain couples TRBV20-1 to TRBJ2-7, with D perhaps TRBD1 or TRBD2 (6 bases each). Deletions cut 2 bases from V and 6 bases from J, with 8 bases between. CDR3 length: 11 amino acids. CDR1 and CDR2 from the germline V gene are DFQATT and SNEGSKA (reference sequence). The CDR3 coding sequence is TGCAGTGCTAGAAAGGGGGGCGAGCAGTACTTC. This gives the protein CSARKGGEQYF.

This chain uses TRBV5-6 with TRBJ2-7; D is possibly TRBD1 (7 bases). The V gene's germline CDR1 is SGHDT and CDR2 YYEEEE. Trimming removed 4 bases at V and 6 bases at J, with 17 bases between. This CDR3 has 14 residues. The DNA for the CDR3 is TGTGCCAGCAGCCCGACAGGGAGGTACGTCGAGCAGTACTTC. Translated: CASSPTGRYVEQYF.

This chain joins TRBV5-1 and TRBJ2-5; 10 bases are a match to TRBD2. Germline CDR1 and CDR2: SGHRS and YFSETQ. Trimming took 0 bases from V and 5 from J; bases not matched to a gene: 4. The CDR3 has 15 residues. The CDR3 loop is CASSLGGTSAETQYF. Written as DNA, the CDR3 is TGCGCCAGCAGCTTGGGAGGGACTAGCGCGGAGACCCAGTACTTC. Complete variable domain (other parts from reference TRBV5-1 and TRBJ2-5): KAGVTQTPRYLIKTRGQQVTLSCSPISGHRSVSWYQQTPGQGLQFLFEYFSETQRNKGNFPGRFSGRQFSNSRSEMNVSTLELGDSALYLCASSLGGTSAETQYFGPGTRLLVL.

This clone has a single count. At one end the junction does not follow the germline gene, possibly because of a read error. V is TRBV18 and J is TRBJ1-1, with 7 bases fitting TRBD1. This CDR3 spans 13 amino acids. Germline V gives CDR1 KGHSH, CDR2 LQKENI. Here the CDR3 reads CASSQGLGTEAFF. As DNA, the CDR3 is TGTGCCAGTTCACAGGGGTTAGGGACTGAAGCTTTCTTT.

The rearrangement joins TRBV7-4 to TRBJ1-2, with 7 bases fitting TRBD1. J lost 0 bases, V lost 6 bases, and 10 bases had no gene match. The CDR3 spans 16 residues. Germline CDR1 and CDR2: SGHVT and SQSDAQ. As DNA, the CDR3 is TGTGCCAGCAGTTCCCCCCGACAGGGACCTAACTATGGCTACACCTTC. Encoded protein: CASSSPRQGPNYGYTF.

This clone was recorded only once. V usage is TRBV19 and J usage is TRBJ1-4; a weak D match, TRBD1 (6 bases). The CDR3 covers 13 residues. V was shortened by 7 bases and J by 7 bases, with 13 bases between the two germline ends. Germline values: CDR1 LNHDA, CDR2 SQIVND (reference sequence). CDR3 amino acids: CASNAGVAEKLFF. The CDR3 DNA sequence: TGTGCCAGTAACGCAGGGGTCGCTGAAAAACTGTTTTTT.

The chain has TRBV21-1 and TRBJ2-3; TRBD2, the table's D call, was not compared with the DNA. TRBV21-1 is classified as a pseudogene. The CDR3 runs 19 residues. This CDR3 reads CASSKGGLAGGYFTDTQYF. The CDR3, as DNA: TGTGCCAGCAGCAAAGGGGGGCTAGCGGGAGGCTACTTCACAGATACGCAGTATTTT.

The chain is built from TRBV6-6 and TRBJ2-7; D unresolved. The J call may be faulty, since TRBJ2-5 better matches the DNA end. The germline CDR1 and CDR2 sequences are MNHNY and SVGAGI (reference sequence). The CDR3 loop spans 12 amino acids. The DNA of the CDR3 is TGTGCCAGCAGTCGATCCGGGGAGACCCAGTACTTC. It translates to CASSRSGETQYF.

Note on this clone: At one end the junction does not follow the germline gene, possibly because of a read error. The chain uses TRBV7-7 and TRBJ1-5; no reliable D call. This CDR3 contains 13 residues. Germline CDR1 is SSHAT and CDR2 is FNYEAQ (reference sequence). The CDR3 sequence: CASSFGEGQPQHF. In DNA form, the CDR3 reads TGTGCTAGCAGCTTTGGGGAGGGTCAGCCCCAGCATTTT.

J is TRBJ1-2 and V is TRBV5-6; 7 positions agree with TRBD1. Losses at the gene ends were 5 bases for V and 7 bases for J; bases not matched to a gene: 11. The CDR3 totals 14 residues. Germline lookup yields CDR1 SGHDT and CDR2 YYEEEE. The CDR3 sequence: CASSFSDNRGGYTF. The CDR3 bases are TGTGCCAGCAGTTTTTCGGATAACAGGGGTGGCTACACCTTC.

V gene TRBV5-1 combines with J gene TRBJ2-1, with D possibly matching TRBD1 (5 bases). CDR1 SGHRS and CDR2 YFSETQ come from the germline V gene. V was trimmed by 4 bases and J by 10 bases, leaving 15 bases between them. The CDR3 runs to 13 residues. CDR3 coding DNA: TGCGCCAGCAGCGTTTTGGGAAGGGGCGAGCAGTTCTTC. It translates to CASSVLGRGEQFF.

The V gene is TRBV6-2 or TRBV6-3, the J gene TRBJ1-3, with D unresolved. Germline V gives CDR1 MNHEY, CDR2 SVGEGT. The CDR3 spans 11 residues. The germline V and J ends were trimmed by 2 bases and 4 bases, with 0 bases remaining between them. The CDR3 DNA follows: TGTGCCAGCAGTTACGGAAACACCATATATTTT. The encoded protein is CASSYGNTIYF.

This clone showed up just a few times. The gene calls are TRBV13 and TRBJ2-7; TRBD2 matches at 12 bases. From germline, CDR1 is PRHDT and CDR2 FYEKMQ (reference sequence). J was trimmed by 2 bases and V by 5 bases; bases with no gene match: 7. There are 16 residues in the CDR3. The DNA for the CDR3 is TGTGCCAGCAGCCCACGACTAGCGGGAGTACCCTACGAGCAGTACTTC. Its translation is CASSPRLAGVPYEQYF.

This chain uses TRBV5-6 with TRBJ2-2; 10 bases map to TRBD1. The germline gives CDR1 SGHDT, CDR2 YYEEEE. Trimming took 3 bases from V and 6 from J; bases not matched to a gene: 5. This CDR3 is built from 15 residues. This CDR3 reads CASSSGQGVPGELFF. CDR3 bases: TGTGCCAGCAGCTCCGGACAGGGGGTACCCGGGGAGCTGTTTTTT.